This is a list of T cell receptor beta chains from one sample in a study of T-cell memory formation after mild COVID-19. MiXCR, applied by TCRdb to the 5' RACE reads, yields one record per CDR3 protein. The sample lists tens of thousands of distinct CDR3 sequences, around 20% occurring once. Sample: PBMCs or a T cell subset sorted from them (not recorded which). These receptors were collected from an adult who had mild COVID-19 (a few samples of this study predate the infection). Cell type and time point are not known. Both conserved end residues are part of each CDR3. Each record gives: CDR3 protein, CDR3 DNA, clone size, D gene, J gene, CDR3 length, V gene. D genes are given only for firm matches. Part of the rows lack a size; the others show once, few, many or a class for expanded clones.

CASSSRLERMSYNEQFF	TGTGCCAGCAGCTCGAGGCTAGAGCGGATGTCCTACAATGAGCAGTTCTTC	many	NA	TRBJ2-1	17	TRBV7-6
CASSFSGTRDPPQETQYF	TGTGCCAGCAGTTTTAGTGGAACCAGGGATCCTCCCCAAGAGACCCAGTACTTC	NA	NA	TRBJ2-5	18	TRBV12-3/TRBV12-4
CASSLVYDEQFF	TGTGCCAGCAGCTTGGTCTACGATGAGCAGTTCTTC	few	NA	TRBJ2-1	12	TRBV11-1
CAWSLGAAKEAFF	TGTGCCTGGAGTCTCGGGGCGGCTAAGGAGGCTTTCTTT	NA	NA	TRBJ1-1	13	TRBV30
CASSIDQGARSYGYTF	TGTGCCAGTAGTATCGACCAGGGGGCGAGGAGCTATGGCTACACCTTC	NA	TRBD1	TRBJ1-2	16	TRBV19
CASSLARRGEAFF	TGTGCCAGCAGCTTAGCTCGGCGTGGTGAAGCTTTCTTT	medium-sized	NA	TRBJ1-1	13	TRBV7-6
CASSHPLSYNEQFF	TGTGCCAGCAGCCATCCCCTCTCCTACAATGAGCAGTTCTTC	many	NA	TRBJ2-1	14	TRBV5-6
CASTSRGGVYEQYF	TGTGCCAGCACCTCCCGGGGGGGGGTCTACGAGCAGTACTTC	NA	TRBD2	TRBJ2-7	14	TRBV11-2
CSARVAGGSAGAGNEQFF	TGCAGTGCTAGAGTTGCAGGGGGCTCAGCGGGAGCTGGGAATGAGCAGTTCTTC	many	NA	TRBJ2-1	18	TRBV20-1
CSVGPGGDEQYF	TGCAGCGTGGGCCCGGGGGGGGACGAGCAGTACTTC	many	TRBD2	TRBJ2-7	12	TRBV29-1
CASTRGLAGADTQYF	TGTGCCAGCACCCGGGGACTAGCGGGCGCAGATACGCAGTATTTT	medium-sized	TRBD2	TRBJ2-3	15	TRBV12-3/TRBV12-4
CASSPTGTGPGEQYF	TGTGCCAGTAGTCCGACCGGGACAGGGCCTGGCGAGCAGTACTTC	many	TRBD1	TRBJ2-7	15	TRBV19
CASSRPSGTLSHEQYF	TGTGCCAGCAGCCGACCTAGCGGGACTCTTTCCCACGAGCAGTACTTC	many	TRBD2	TRBJ2-7	16	TRBV6-2/TRBV6-3
CASSEREVASEQYF	TGTGCCAGCAGTGAACGGGAGGTAGCTAGTGAGCAGTACTTC	few	TRBD2	TRBJ2-7	14	TRBV2
CASSLALGQPQHF	TGTGCCAGCAGTTTAGCGCTTGGCCAGCCCCAGCATTTT	many	NA	TRBJ1-5	13	TRBV12-3/TRBV12-4
CASSSYGYRGDYGYTF	TGTGCCAGCAGCTCCTACGGCTACAGGGGGGACTATGGCTACACCTTC	NA	TRBD1	TRBJ1-2	16	TRBV7-9
CASSLLGEAGYTF	TGTGCCAGCAGCTTATTGGGGGAGGCTGGCTACACCTTC	NA	NA	TRBJ1-2	13	TRBV7-2
CASTINPGGSRTGELFF	TGTGCCAGCACTATTAACCCAGGGGGGTCAAGAACCGGGGAGCTGTTTTTT	NA	NA	TRBJ2-2	17	TRBV6-6
CASSPLSVGGNSPLHF	TGTGCCAGCAGCCCCCTTTCAGTGGGAGGCAATTCACCCCTCCACTTT	NA	NA	TRBJ1-6	16	TRBV11-2
CASRKGLQETQYF	TGCGCCAGCCGTAAAGGACTACAAGAGACCCAGTACTTC	many	NA	TRBJ2-5	13	TRBV5-1
CAISDHSRGKETQYF	TGTGCCATCAGTGATCATTCGCGGGGGAAAGAGACCCAGTACTTC	NA	TRBD2	TRBJ2-5	15	TRBV10-3
CASSQRQGDEAFF	TGCGCCAGCAGCCAGCGACAGGGGGATGAAGCTTTCTTT	many	TRBD1	TRBJ1-1	13	TRBV4-3
CASSYSGRSADTQYF	TGTGCCAGCAGTTACTCCGGGAGATCGGCAGATACGCAGTATTTT	many	NA	TRBJ2-3	15	TRBV6-5
CASSGAVNTEAFF	TGTGCCAGCAGCGGAGCGGTGAACACTGAAGCTTTCTTT	NA	NA	TRBJ1-1	13	TRBV9
CASSYRQGAYNEQFF	TGTGCCAGCAGTTATCGACAGGGGGCCTACAATGAGCAGTTCTTC	many	TRBD1	TRBJ2-1	15	TRBV6-2/TRBV6-3
CASSPRSGTGGYTF	TGCGCCAGCAGCCCGAGATCCGGGACAGGGGGCTACACCTTC	NA	TRBD1	TRBJ1-2	14	TRBV4-3
CSARGYGHYTF	TGCAGTGCTAGAGGTTACGGTCACTACACCTTC	many	NA	TRBJ1-2	11	TRBV20-1
CATRPGTTNTEAFF	TGTGCCACACGGCCGGGGACAACGAACACTGAAGCTTTCTTT	many	NA	TRBJ1-1	14	TRBV10-3
CSVGPGPQFF	TGCAGCGTTGGTCCAGGGCCGCAGTTCTTC	NA	NA	TRBJ2-1	10	TRBV29-1
CASSGDWGWGETQYF	TGTGCCAGCAGCGGCGACTGGGGGTGGGGGGAGACCCAGTACTTC	many	NA	TRBJ2-5	15	TRBV7-2
CAIGTGGSGANVLTF	TGTGCCATTGGGACAGGGGGCTCTGGGGCCAACGTCCTGACTTTC	many	TRBD1	TRBJ2-6	15	TRBV6-1
CATSEAGGPNEKLFF	TGTGCCACCAGTGAGGCAGGGGGACCAAATGAAAAACTGTTTTTT	many	TRBD1	TRBJ1-4	15	TRBV24-1
CASSYFTGANTEAFF	TGTGCCAGCAGTTACTTCACAGGGGCGAACACTGAAGCTTTCTTT	NA	TRBD1	TRBJ1-1	15	TRBV6-6
CASTPNREKRSRQWADTQYF	TGCGCCAGCACCCCAAACCGGGAAAAGAGGTCAAGGCAGTGGGCAGATACGCAGTATTTT	few	NA	TRBJ2-3	20	TRBV23-1
CASSEQRGGPYEQYF	TGTGCCAGCAGTGAACAGCGGGGGGGCCCCTACGAGCAGTACTTC	NA	TRBD2	TRBJ2-7	15	TRBV6-1
CSVASDMRQPQHF	TGCAGCGTTGCCTCCGATATGAGACAGCCCCAGCATTTT	many	NA	TRBJ1-5	13	TRBV29-1
CSVEDNVRSTDTQYF	TGCAGCGTTGAAGATAATGTAAGGAGCACAGATACGCAGTATTTT	many	NA	TRBJ2-3	15	TRBV29-1
CASSLGLAGEGQFF	TGCGCCAGCAGCTTGGGACTAGCGGGAGAAGGGCAGTTCTTC	many	TRBD2	TRBJ2-1	14	TRBV5-1
CASSKAGPSYEQYF	TGTGCCAGCAGCAAGGCCGGGCCTTCCTACGAGCAGTACTTC	NA	NA	TRBJ2-7	14	TRBV7-9